One sample yielded the 23 T cell receptor beta chains listed below, sequenced in a study of T cells in localized non-small cell lung cancer. Method: immunoSEQ multiplex PCR; TCRdb's copy keeps in-frame clones and lacks some. This sample has about 3,200 clones, with roughly 25% found just once. Sequences were derived from lung tumor tissue, sampled before any cancer treatment. These receptors originate from a man aged 40-75 years with stage I lung adenocarcinoma.

This clone was detected a few times. The V gene is TRBV9, the J gene TRBJ2-1, with 7 bases matching TRBD2. The junction had 13 bases not matched to a gene; V was cut back by 7 bases and J by 9 bases. Germline V lookup: CDR1 SGDLS, CDR2 YYNGEE. The CDR3 consists of 14 residues. The CDR3 nucleotides are TGTGCCAGCGGGGAGGGACCGGCGGGTGGTGAGCAGTTCTTC. Translated: CASGEGPAGGEQFF.

In this sample, this clone turned up a few times. This chain links TRBV6-8 with TRBJ2-1; TRBD2 aligns across 9 bases. The J segment lost 4 bases and the V segment lost 11 bases, leaving 6 bases of the junction unmatched. The CDR3 contains 13 residues. Germline CDR1 is MNHGY and CDR2 is SAAAGT. This CDR3 reads CAARLAEYNEQFF. DNA of the CDR3: TGTGCCGCCCGACTAGCGGAATACAATGAGCAGTTCTTC.

This clone was counted between two and nine times. The J gene is TRBJ2-5, the V gene TRBV19; TRBD2 matches 10 bases. J lost 4 bases, V lost 5 bases, and 4 bases had no gene match. The germline gives CDR1 LNHDA, CDR2 SQIVND (reference sequence). CDR3 length: 14 amino acids. CDR3 DNA sequence: TGTGCCAGTAGTTCTCTAGCGGGAGCAGAGACCCAGTACTTC. It codes for CASSSLAGAETQYF.

The V gene is TRBV4-1, the J gene TRBJ1-1; D unresolved. V was shortened by 1 base and J by 0 bases, with 6 bases between the two germline ends. Germline CDR1 is MGHRA and CDR2 is YSYEKL. The CDR3 consists of 14 residues. The CDR3 DNA is TGCGCCAGCAGCCAAGTGAACATGAACACTGAAGCTTTCTTT. It encodes CASSQVNMNTEAFF.

This clone was found a few times. The chain employs TRBV6-8 and TRBJ2-1; 7 nucleotides agree with TRBD1. This CDR3 spans 15 amino acids. CDR1 MNHGY and CDR2 SAAAGT come from the germline V gene. V dropped 11 bases and J dropped 5; count of bases not matched to a gene: 15. In DNA, the CDR3 is TGTGCCGCCCACCCGGTGGGGACAGCGAACAATGAGCAGTTCTTC. Translating gives CAAHPVGTANNEQFF.

This chain connects TRBV28 to TRBJ2-7, with D uncertain. The V end was cut by 8 bases, the J end by 0 bases, with 14 bases between. Germline-derived CDR1 and CDR2 are MDHEN and SYDVKM. This CDR3 contains 14 residues. CDR3: CASLKIPSSYEQYF. CDR3 coding DNA: TGTGCCAGCCTGAAGATACCCAGCTCCTACGAGCAGTACTTC.

This clone is judged medium-sized. V and J are TRBV6-8 and TRBJ2-7; 7 bases are a match to TRBD1. The V gene end was trimmed by 5 bases and the J gene end by 5 bases; junction bases not matched to a gene: 6. Germline V lookup: CDR1 MNHGY, CDR2 SAAAGT. This CDR3 has 13 amino acids. The CDR3 protein is CASSLTGTDEQYF. CDR3 coding DNA: TGTGCCAGCAGTCTGACAGGGACCGACGAGCAGTACTTC.

V usage is TRBV11-3 and J usage is TRBJ2-3; the D gene is possibly TRBD2 (6 bases). This CDR3 has 14 residues. V was pared by 5 bases and J by 4 bases, with 13 bases between. Germline V CDR1 and CDR2: SGHNT, YENEEA. The CDR3 DNA reads as TGTGCCAGCAGCCCCGGGACTCCCCCAGATACGCAGTATTTT. As protein: CASSPGTPPDTQYF.

V usage is TRBV19 and J usage is TRBJ1-2; the D is unclear. Trimming took off 5 bases at V and 6 bases at J, with 10 bases between the two ends. Germline CDR1 reads LNHDA; CDR2 reads SQIVND (reference sequence). The length of the CDR3 is 12 residues. This CDR3 is CASSVREDGYTF. The DNA for the CDR3 is TGTGCCAGTAGTGTGAGGGAGGATGGCTACACCTTC. The full variable domain, with the rest looked up from reference TRBV19 and TRBJ1-2, is DGGITQSPKYLFRKEGQNVTLSCEQNLNHDAMYWYRQDPGQGLRLIYYSQIVNDFQKGDIAEGYSVSREKKESFPLTVTSAQKNPTAFYLCASSVREDGYTFGSGTRLTVV.

The rearrangement joins TRBV25-1 to TRBJ2-7, with D possibly TRBD1 on 6 matching bases. Looked up from germline, CDR1 is MGHDK and CDR2 is SYGVNS. Trimming shortened V by 6 bases and J by 2 bases, and 20 bases separated the two germline ends. This CDR3 has 16 residues. CDR3 DNA: TGTGCCAGCAGAAAGGGGGACGGATCTCATACCTACGAGCAGTACTTC. Translation: CASRKGDGSHTYEQYF.

The rearrangement uses TRBV18 and TRBJ2-6; TRBD2 is a possible D gene (5 bases). Germline V gene data show CDR1 as KGHSH and CDR2 as LQKENI. CDR3 length equals 15 residues. V lost 2 bases, J lost 3 bases, and 8 bases lay in between. The CDR3 loop is CASSPEGGGANVLTF. The CDR3 nucleotides read TGTGCCAGCTCACCAGAGGGCGGTGGGGCCAACGTCCTGACTTTC.

By sample share, this clone is medium-sized. The V gene is TRBV6-8, the J gene TRBJ1-3; the D gene is possibly TRBD1 (6 bases). CDR3 size: 13 residues. The V end lost 6 bases, the J end lost 2 bases, and 8 bases lay between the germline ends. The germline V gene has CDR1 MNHGY and CDR2 SAAAGT. The CDR3 DNA reads TGTGCCAGCAGAGCAGGGGCTGGAAACACCATATATTTT. Residues: CASRAGAGNTIYF.

This chain connects TRBV11-3 to TRBJ2-2, with TRBD1 matching over 8 bases. The germline V gene has CDR1 SGHNT and CDR2 YENEEA. The CDR3 runs 16 residues. Trimming took 5 bases from V and 1 from J; bases not matched to a gene: 6. The CDR3 spells CASSAPTGVNTGELFF. The CDR3 region has the DNA TGTGCCAGCAGCGCCCCGACAGGGGTGAACACCGGGGAGCTGTTTTTT.

The rearrangement uses TRBV19 and TRBJ1-1, with D unclear. The CDR3 contains 14 residues. V lost 1 base and J 1 base, leaving 7 bases between the germline ends. In germline, CDR1 is LNHDA, CDR2 SQIVND (reference sequence). The CDR3 nucleotides read TGTGCCAGTAGTATAGCTGGGAGGAACACTGAAGCTTTCTTT. It yields the protein CASSIAGRNTEAFF.

V usage is TRBV6-8 and J usage is TRBJ1-3, with D possibly matching TRBD1 (5 bases). Germline V gene data show CDR1 as MNHGY and CDR2 as SAAAGT. The CDR3 is 16 amino acids. Between the trimmed V and J ends, which lost 6 bases and 0 bases, there was a span of 15 bases. The CDR3 reads CASSSTGLDSGNTIYF. The DNA for the CDR3 is TGTGCCAGCAGCTCTACAGGACTCGACTCTGGAAACACCATATATTTT.

The chain joins TRBV28 to TRBJ1-3; TRBD1 is a possible D gene (5 bases). Between the trimmed V and J ends, which lost 4 bases and 2 bases, there was a span of 12 bases. The CDR3 consists of 15 residues. Per the germline V gene, CDR1 is MDHEN and CDR2 is SYDVKM. The DNA for the CDR3 is TGTGCCAGCAGTTATAGGGACTGGACTGGAAACACCATATATTTT. This gives the protein CASSYRDWTGNTIYF.

This clone turned up a few times. The chain combines TRBV19 with TRBJ2-7, with D tentatively TRBD1 (5 bases). V shed 3 bases and J shed 5 bases, with 17 bases lying between them. The CDR3 is 15 amino acids. Germline V gives CDR1 LNHDA, CDR2 SQIVND (reference sequence). The CDR3 loop is CASSISRRVGNEQYF. For the CDR3, the DNA is TGTGCCAGTAGTATTTCCCGCAGGGTTGGGAACGAGCAGTACTTC.

This chain uses TRBV30 with TRBJ2-7, with a possible D match to TRBD2 (5 bases). This CDR3 spans 13 amino acids. From germline, CDR1 is GTSNPN and CDR2 SVGIG (reference sequence). V lost 0 bases to trimming and J lost 3 bases, with 9 bases between them. The chain's CDR3 is CAWSVGGLYEQYF. The CDR3 DNA is TGTGCCTGGAGTGTCGGCGGGCTCTACGAGCAGTACTTC.

This rearrangement joins TRBV9 to TRBJ1-1; 10 bases fit TRBD1. The germline CDR1 and CDR2 sequences are SGDLS and YYNGEE. V shed 5 bases and J 5 bases; nucleotides not matched to a gene: 6. This CDR3 region has 14 residues. This chain's CDR3 is CASSPRTGGTEAFF. CDR3 bases: TGTGCCAGCAGTCCCAGGACAGGGGGGACTGAAGCTTTCTTT.

This rearrangement joins TRBV30 to TRBJ2-7; the D call may be TRBD1 or TRBD2 (5 bases each). This CDR3 has 13 residues. Germline CDR1 is GTSNPN and CDR2 is SVGIG (reference sequence). The V end lost 2 bases, the J end lost 3 bases, and 11 bases lay between the germline ends. CDR3 amino acids: CAWSRVGGYEQYF. In DNA form, the CDR3 reads TGTGCCTGGAGTCGAGTTGGGGGCTACGAGCAGTACTTC.

The chain has TRBV29-1 and TRBJ1-2; 7 bases match TRBD1. The V and J ends lost 1 base and 7 bases, in that order; junction bases with no gene match: 3. Germline V gene sequence: CDR1 SQVTM, CDR2 ANQGSEA. The CDR3 totals 12 residues. CDR3 sequence: CSVEASGGGYTF. Here the CDR3 DNA reads TGCAGCGTTGAAGCCTCAGGGGGTGGCTACACCTTC.

The chain employs TRBV11-3 and TRBJ2-7; D assignment may be TRBD1 or TRBD2 (6 bases each). From germline, CDR1 is SGHNT and CDR2 YENEEA. The V end was cut by 5 bases, the J end by 2 bases, with 19 bases between. This CDR3 region has 16 residues. CDR3: CASSPGGGPSPYEQYF. CDR3 DNA: TGTGCCAGCAGCCCCGGTGGGGGGCCCTCTCCCTACGAGCAGTACTTC.

This clone was counted a few times. The chain is built from TRBV30 and TRBJ2-1, with no clear D. Trimming stripped 5 bases from V and 6 bases from J, with 11 bases between. The germline V gene has CDR1 GTSNPN and CDR2 SVGIG (reference sequence). The CDR3 is 12 amino acids. CDR3 loop: CAWVGLINEQFF. The CDR3, as DNA: TGTGCCTGGGTGGGCTTGATCAATGAGCAGTTCTTC.